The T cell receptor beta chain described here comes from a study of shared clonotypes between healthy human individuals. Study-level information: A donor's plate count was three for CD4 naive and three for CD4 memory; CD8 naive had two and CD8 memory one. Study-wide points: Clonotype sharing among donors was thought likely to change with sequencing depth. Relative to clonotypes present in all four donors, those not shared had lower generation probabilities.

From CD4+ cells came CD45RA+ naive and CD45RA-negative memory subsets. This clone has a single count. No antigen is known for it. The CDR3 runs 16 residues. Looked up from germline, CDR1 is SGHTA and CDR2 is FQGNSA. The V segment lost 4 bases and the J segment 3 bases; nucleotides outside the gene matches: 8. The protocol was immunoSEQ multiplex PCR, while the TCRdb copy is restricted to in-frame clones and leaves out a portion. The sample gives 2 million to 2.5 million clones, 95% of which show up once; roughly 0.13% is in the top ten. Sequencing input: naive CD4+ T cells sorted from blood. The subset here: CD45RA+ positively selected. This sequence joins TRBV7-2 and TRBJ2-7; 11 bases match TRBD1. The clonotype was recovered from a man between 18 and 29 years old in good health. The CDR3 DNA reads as TGTGCCAGCAGCTCCTCCTCCGGGACAGGGGGCTACGAGCAGTACTTC. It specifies CASSSSSGTGGYEQYF.